This T cell receptor beta chain was retrieved from a study of blood T cell repertoires in COVID-19. Study information: PBMCs, B-cell-depleted T cells, or T cells were the source of the cDNA or gDNA that made up the material.

Original analysis: Amplification with reference gene primers provided the estimates of nucleated cell counts. The data were produced by immunoSEQ multiplex PCR, yet TCRdb's version contains in-frame clones alone and is incomplete. The V and J calls and clone size come from that table; D and trimming were worked out from the DNA. The data show 130,000 or so clones, approximately 87% seen once. V lost 1 base to trimming and J lost 4 bases, with 10 bases between them. Germline assignment: CDR1 SGHAT and CDR2 FQNNGV. The CDR3 contains 14 residues. This clonotype was sampled from a man aged 45-65 years with acute or convalescent COVID-19. The sequencing input was peripheral blood. The chain combines TRBV11-2 with TRBJ1-1; D is uncertain. The CDR3 here is CASSLGKGSTEAFF. The CDR3 nucleotides are TGTGCCAGCAGCTTAGGGAAAGGGAGCACTGAAGCTTTCTTT.